This entry lists 16 T cell receptor beta chains sequenced from one sample in a study of T cells after yellow fever vaccination. MiXCR, run by TCRdb on the 5' RACE reads, gives a single entry per CDR3 protein. Of about 170,000 distinct CDR3 sequences listed, approximately 9.9% are singletons. The sequences come from CD8+ T cells sorted from PBMCs, collected 15 days after the yellow fever booster vaccination. The origin of the receptors is a man between 18 and 29 years old who received the YFV17D yellow fever vaccine.

The chain is built from TRBV29-1 and TRBJ2-1; TRBD1 matches at 7 bases. The length of the CDR3 is 16 residues. The junction had 14 bases not matched to a gene; V was cut back by 4 bases and J by 5 bases. Germline CDR1 is SQVTM and CDR2 is ANQGSEA. The CDR3 sequence is CSVVPQDRVHDNEQFF. The CDR3 DNA reads as TGCAGCGTTGTTCCTCAAGACAGGGTACATGACAATGAGCAGTTCTTC.

The sample holds many counts of this clonotype. The chain recombines TRBV28 with TRBJ2-5, with D possibly being TRBD1 (7 bases). The germline V and J ends were trimmed by 6 bases and 4 bases, with 15 bases remaining between them. The CDR3 covers 14 residues. Germline V gene sequence: CDR1 MDHEN, CDR2 SYDVKM. CDR3 region: CASSPRGAGETQYF. The CDR3 coding sequence is TGTGCCAGCAGCCCCAGGGGGGCCGGAGAGACCCAGTACTTC.

V gene TRBV12-3 or TRBV12-4 combines with J gene TRBJ2-1; 10 nucleotides match TRBD1. J gave up 9 bases and V 3 bases, and 20 bases lay outside the gene matches. The CDR3 runs to 19 residues. The CDR3 spells CASSFSRTYPGQGFVEQFF. In DNA form, the CDR3 reads TGTGCCAGCAGTTTTTCCCGAACCTACCCGGGACAGGGGTTTGTTGAGCAGTTCTTC.

This clonotype has only a few counts. V and J are TRBV4-3 and TRBJ2-5; 7 bases match TRBD2. The CDR3 is 15 amino acids. V was pared by 4 bases and J by 1 base, with 6 bases of the junction left unmatched. Germline CDR1 reads LGHNA; CDR2 reads YSLEER. CDR3 amino acids: CASSRSAGSQETQYF. As DNA, the CDR3 is TGCGCCAGCAGCCGATCAGCGGGGAGCCAAGAGACCCAGTACTTC.

The V and J genes are TRBV11-2 and TRBJ1-5, with TRBD1 as a possible D gene (6 bases). The CDR3 is 13 amino acids. The V and J ends lost 7 bases and 8 bases respectively, with 15 bases between them. Germline V gives CDR1 SGHAT, CDR2 FQNNGV. CDR3 residues: CASTNGGSEPQHF. The DNA of the CDR3 is TGTGCCAGCACCAATGGGGGCTCTGAGCCCCAGCATTTT.

This clonotype occurred a few times. This chain joins TRBV4-3 and TRBJ2-3; 7 nucleotides line up with TRBD1. This CDR3 contains 16 residues. Germline values: CDR1 LGHNA, CDR2 YSLEER. J was trimmed by 2 bases and V by 2 bases; bases with no gene match: 7. CDR3 in DNA: TGCGCCAGCAGCCAAAACAACAGGGGTGACACAGATACGCAGTATTTT. Its translation: CASSQNNRGDTDTQYF.

The genes are TRBV27 and TRBJ2-5, with D hard to call. Trimming shortened V by 6 bases and J by 1 base, and 18 bases separated the two germline ends. Germline CDR1 MNHEY, CDR2 SMNVEV (reference sequence). This CDR3 is built from 16 residues. The CDR3 loop is CASSWAGSVTQETQYF. CDR3 nucleotides: TGTGCCAGCAGCTGGGCCGGGTCCGTAACCCAAGAGACCCAGTACTTC.

This clonotype was seen a few times. The rearrangement joins TRBV6-2 or TRBV6-3 to TRBJ2-7; D not certain. Trimming removed 2 bases at V and 0 bases at J, with 14 bases between. The CDR3 is 16 residues long. CDR1 and CDR2 (germline): MNHEY, SVGEGT. The CDR3 spells CASSYDLGSSSYEQYV. The CDR3 nucleotides are TGTGCCAGCAGTTACGACCTGGGTTCCAGCTCCTACGAGCAGTACGTC.

This chain connects TRBV3-1 to TRBJ2-2; no reliable D call. CDR3 length: 11 residues. CDR1 and CDR2 (germline): LGHDT, YNNKEL (reference sequence). The V and J ends lost 7 bases and 6 bases respectively, with 6 bases between them. The CDR3 bases are TGTGCCAGCATGGATTCCGGGGAGCTGTTTTTT. It codes for CASMDSGELFF. The complete variable domain, with remaining parts taken from reference TRBV3-1 and TRBJ2-2, reads DTAVSQTPKYLVTQMGNDKSIKCEQNLGHDTMYWYKQDSKKFLKIMFSYNNKELIINETVPNRFSPKSPDKAHLNLHINSLELGDSAVYFCASMDSGELFFGEGSRLTVL.

This clonotype was counted a few times. This chain links TRBV7-9 with TRBJ1-2; no clear D. The CDR3 has 14 amino acids. Germline V gives CDR1 SEHNR, CDR2 FQNEAQ (reference sequence). Trimming pared 4 bases from V and 5 bases from J, leaving 14 bases between. The CDR3 nucleotides read TGTGCCAGCAGCTCCCCGACACCCTGGTATGGCTACACCTTC. It is translated as CASSSPTPWYGYTF.

This clonotype was observed a handful of times. The J gene is TRBJ2-4, the V gene TRBV28; tentatively, D is TRBD1 (5 bases). This CDR3 has 19 amino acids. V was cut by 5 bases and J by 3 bases, with 26 bases left in between. Germline CDR1 is MDHEN and CDR2 is SYDVKM. As DNA, the CDR3 is TGTGCCAGCAGTATACCAGATTGGGCAGGGTCAATAGGCAAAAACATTCAGTACTTC. It yields the protein CASSIPDWAGSIGKNIQYF.

This clonotype was picked up a small number of times. The chain recombines TRBV7-9 with TRBJ2-7; D unresolved. CDR1 is SEHNR and CDR2 is FQNEAQ in the germline V gene (reference sequence). Trimming took 5 bases from V and 3 from J, leaving 8 bases between them. CDR3 length: 12 amino acids. CDR3 nucleotides: TGTGCCAGCAGCCAAGATCGCTACGAGCAGTACTTC. This sequence encodes CASSQDRYEQYF.

J is TRBJ2-1 and V is TRBV4-1; no definite D call. V was clipped by 5 bases and J by 0 bases, with 20 bases between them. This CDR3 has 18 residues. Germline assignment: CDR1 MGHRA and CDR2 YSYEKL. This chain's CDR3 is CASSVRSAPRSSYNEQFF. The CDR3 nucleotides read TGCGCCAGCAGCGTACGGTCAGCACCCCGAAGCTCCTACAATGAGCAGTTCTTC.

The CDR3 reads CASSPPMDTQYF. CDR3 nucleotide sequence: TGTGCCAGCTCACCGCCGATGGATACGCAGTATTTT. The V and J genes are TRBV18 and TRBJ2-3; no definite D call. CDR1 and CDR2 (germline): KGHSH, LQKENI. The CDR3 loop spans 12 amino acids. With 3 bases removed from V and 6 bases from J, the gap between germline ends came to 7 bases.

V and J are TRBV20-1 and TRBJ2-7; D unclear. CDR3 size: 14 residues. The germline V gene encodes CDR1 DFQATT and CDR2 SNEGSKA (reference sequence). The germline V and J ends were trimmed by 2 bases and 6 bases, with 17 bases remaining between them. In nucleotides, the CDR3 is TGCAGTGCTAGAAGTTTCGAGACACCGGTCGAGCAGTACGTC. Protein product: CSARSFETPVEQYV.

Ten or more counts support this clonotype. The chain carries TRBV5-6 and TRBJ2-4; the D is unclear. Germline CDR1 is SGHDT and CDR2 is YYEEEE. Trimming removed 0 bases at V and 0 bases at J, with 7 bases between. The CDR3 is 15 residues long. CDR3 loop: CASSLAVRAKNIQYF. The CDR3 coding sequence is TGTGCCAGCAGCTTGGCCGTCAGAGCCAAAAACATTCAGTACTTC. The variable domain in full, with the rest retrieved from reference TRBV5-6 and TRBJ2-4, is DAGVTQSPTHLIKTRGQQVTLRCSPKSGHDTVSWYQQALGQGPQFIFQYYEEEERQRGNFPDRFSGHQFPNYSSELNVNALLLGDSALYLCASSLAVRAKNIQYFGAGTRLSVL.